Listed here is a single T cell receptor (beta chain). This sample was included in a study of blood T cell repertoires in COVID-19. Study-wide context: From T cells, B-cell-depleted T cells, or PBMCs came the material, which was cDNA or gDNA.

Authors' methods: Reference gene primer amplification gave estimated nucleated cell counts. TCRdb's table, derived via immunoSEQ multiplex PCR, lists solely in-frame clones and lacks some. The D gene and trimming were derived from the DNA, and the V and J assignments and clone size from that table. The data show approximately 160,000 clones, 76% seen once. The germline gives CDR1 LGHNT, CDR2 FRNRAP. Trimming removed 5 bases from V and 11 bases from J; junction bases left unmatched: 13. This CDR3 has 14 residues. The source material was peripheral blood. The sequence came from a woman of 80 years or more with acute or convalescent COVID-19. The genes are TRBV12-5 and TRBJ2-7, with 9 nucleotides matching TRBD2. CDR3 region: CASGNQRGDRLKYF. CDR3 nucleotide sequence: TGTGCTAGTGGTAACCAGCGGGGGGATAGACTTAAGTACTTC. Full variable domain (outside the CDR3, taken from reference TRBV12-5 and TRBJ2-7): DARVTQTPRHKVTEMGQEVTMRCQPILGHNTVFWYRQTMMQGLELLAYFRNRAPLDDSGMPKDRFSAEMPDATLATLKIQPSEPRDSAVYFCASGNQRGDRLKYFGPGTRLTVT.